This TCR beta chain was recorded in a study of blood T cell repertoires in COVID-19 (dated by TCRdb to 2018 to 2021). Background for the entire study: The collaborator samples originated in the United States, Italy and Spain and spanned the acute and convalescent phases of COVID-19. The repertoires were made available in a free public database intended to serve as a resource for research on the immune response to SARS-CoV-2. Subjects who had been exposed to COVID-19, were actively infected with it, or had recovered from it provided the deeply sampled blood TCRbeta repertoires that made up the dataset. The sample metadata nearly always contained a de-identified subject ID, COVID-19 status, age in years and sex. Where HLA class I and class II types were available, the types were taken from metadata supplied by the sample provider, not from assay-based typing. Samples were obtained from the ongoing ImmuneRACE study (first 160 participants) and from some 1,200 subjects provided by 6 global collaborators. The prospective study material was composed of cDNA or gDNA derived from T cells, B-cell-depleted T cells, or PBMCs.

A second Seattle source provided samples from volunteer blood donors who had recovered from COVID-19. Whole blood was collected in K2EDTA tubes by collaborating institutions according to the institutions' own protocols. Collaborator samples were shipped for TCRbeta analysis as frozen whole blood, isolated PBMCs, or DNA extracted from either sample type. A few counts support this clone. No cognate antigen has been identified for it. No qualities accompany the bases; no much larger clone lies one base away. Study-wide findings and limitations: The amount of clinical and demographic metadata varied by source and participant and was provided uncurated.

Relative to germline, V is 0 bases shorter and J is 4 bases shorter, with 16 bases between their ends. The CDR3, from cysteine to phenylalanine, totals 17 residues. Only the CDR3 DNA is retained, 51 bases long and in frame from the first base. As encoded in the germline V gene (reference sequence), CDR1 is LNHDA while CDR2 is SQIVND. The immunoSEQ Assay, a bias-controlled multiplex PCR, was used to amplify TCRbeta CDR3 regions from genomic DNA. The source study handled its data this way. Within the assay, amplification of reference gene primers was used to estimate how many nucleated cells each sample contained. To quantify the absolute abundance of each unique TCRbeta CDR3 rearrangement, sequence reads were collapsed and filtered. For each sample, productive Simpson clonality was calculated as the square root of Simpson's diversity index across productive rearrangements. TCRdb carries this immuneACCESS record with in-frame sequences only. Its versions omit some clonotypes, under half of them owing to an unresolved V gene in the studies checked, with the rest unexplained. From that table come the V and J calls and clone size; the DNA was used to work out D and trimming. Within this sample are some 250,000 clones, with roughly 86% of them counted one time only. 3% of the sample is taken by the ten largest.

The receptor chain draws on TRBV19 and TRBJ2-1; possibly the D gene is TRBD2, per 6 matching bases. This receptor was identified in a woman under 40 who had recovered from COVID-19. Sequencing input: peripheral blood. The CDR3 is CASSIDRASALYNEQFF. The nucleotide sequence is TGTGCCAGTAGTATAGATCGGGCTAGCGCCCTATACAATGAGCAGTTCTTC.